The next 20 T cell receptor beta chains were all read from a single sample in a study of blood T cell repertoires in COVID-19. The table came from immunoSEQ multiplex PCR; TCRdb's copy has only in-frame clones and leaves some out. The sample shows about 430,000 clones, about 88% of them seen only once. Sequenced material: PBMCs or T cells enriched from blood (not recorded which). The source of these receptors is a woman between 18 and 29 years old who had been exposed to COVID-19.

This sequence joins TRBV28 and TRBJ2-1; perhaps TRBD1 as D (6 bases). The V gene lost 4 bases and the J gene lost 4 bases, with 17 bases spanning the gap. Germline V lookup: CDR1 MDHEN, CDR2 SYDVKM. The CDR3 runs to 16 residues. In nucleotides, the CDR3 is TGTGCCAGCAGTTCACTAGAGACAGGCTCGTACAATGAGCAGTTCTTC. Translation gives CASSSLETGSYNEQFF.

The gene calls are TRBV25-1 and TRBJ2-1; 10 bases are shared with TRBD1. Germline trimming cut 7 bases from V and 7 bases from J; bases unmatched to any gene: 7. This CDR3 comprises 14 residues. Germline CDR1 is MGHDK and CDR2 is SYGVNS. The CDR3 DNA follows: TGTGCCAGCATGACAGGGGGCAATTGGAATGAGCAGTTCTTC. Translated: CASMTGGNWNEQFF.

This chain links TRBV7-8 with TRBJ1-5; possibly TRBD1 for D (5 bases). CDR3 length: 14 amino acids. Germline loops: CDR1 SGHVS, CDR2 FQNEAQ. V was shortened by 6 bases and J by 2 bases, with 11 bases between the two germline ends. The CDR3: CASSPRVGNQPQHF. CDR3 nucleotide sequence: TGTGCCAGCAGTCCCAGGGTTGGCAATCAGCCCCAGCATTTT.

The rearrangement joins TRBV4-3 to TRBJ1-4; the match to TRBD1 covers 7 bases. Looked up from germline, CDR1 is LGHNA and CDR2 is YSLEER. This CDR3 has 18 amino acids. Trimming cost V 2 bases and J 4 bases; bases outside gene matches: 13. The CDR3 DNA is TGCGCCAGCAGCCAATCCTCAAGGACAGGCGCAGGTAATGAAAAACTGTTTTTT. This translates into CASSQSSRTGAGNEKLFF.

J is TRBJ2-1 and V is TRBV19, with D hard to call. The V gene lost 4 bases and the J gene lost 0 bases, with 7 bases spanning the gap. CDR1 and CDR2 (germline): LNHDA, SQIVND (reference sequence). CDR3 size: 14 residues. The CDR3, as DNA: TGTGCCAGTAGTAGGCTGGCCTCCTACAATGAGCAGTTCTTC. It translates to CASSRLASYNEQFF.

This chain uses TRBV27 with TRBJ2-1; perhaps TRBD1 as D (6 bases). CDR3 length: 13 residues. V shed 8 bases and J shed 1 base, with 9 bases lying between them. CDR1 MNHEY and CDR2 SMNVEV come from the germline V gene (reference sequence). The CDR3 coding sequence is TGTGCCAGCCGGACAGATTCCTACAATGAGCAGTTCTTC. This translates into CASRTDSYNEQFF.

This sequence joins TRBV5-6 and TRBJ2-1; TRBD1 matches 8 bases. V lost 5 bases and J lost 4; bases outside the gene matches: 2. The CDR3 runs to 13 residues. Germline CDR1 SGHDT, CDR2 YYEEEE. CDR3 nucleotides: TGTGCCAGCAGTTGGACAGGGTACAATGAGCAGTTCTTC. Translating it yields CASSWTGYNEQFF.

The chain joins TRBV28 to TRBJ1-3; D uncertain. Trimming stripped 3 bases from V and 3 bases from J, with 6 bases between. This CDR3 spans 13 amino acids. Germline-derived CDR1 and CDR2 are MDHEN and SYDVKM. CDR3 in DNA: TGTGCCAGCAGTTTGGGCATTGGAAACACCATATATTTT. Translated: CASSLGIGNTIYF.

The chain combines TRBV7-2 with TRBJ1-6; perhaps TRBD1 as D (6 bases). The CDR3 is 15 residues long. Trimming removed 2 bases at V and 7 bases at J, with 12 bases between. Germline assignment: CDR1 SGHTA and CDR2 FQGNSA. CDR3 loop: CASSLQGLENSPLHF. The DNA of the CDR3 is TGTGCCAGCAGCTTACAGGGGTTAGAGAATTCACCCCTCCACTTT.

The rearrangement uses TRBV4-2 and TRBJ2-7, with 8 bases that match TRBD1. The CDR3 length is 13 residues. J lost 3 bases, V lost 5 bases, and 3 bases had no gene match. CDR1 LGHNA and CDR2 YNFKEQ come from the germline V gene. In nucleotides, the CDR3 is TGTGCCAGCAGCGGAACAGGGGGCTACGAGCAGTACTTC. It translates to CASSGTGGYEQYF.

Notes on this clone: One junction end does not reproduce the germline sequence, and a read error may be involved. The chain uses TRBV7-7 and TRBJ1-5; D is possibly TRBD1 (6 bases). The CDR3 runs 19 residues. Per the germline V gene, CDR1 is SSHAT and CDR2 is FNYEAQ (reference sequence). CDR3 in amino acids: CASSFPAETGRILDQPQHF. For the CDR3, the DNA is TGTGCTAGCAGCTTCCCAGCAGAGACAGGTCGAATCTTAGATCAGCCCCAGCATTTT.

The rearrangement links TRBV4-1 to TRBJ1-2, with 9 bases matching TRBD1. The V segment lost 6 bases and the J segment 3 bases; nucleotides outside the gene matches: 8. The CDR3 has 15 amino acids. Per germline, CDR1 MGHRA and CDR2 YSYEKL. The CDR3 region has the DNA TGCGCCAGCAGGTCCGGGACAGGGAACGACTATGGCTACACCTTC. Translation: CASRSGTGNDYGYTF.

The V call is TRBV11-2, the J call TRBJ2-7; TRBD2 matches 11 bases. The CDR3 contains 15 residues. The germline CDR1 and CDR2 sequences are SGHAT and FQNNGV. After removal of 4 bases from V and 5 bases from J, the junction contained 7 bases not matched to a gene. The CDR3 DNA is TGTGCCAGCAGCTCAGTAGCGGGAGGGCCCCACGAGCAGTACTTC. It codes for CASSSVAGGPHEQYF.

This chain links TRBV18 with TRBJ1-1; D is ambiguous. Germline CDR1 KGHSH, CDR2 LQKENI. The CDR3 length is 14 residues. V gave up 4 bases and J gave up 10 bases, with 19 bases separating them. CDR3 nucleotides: TGTGCCAGCTCACTACGAGTCCAGGAAGTGGGAGCTTTCTTT. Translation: CASSLRVQEVGAFF.

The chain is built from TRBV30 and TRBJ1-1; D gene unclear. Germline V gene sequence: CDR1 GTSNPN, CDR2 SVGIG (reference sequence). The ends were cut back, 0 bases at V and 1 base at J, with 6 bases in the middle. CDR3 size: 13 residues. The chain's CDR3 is CAWSVQPNTEAFF. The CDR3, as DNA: TGTGCCTGGAGTGTACAACCGAACACTGAAGCTTTCTTT.

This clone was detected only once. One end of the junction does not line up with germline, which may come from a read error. The CDR3 is CASREATANSPLHF. CDR3 coding DNA: TGTGCCAGCAGAGAAGCTACAGCTAATTCACCCCTCCACTTT. The genes are TRBV6-1 and TRBJ1-6; D unresolved. The CDR3 loop spans 14 amino acids. The germline V gene has CDR1 MNHNS and CDR2 SASEGT.

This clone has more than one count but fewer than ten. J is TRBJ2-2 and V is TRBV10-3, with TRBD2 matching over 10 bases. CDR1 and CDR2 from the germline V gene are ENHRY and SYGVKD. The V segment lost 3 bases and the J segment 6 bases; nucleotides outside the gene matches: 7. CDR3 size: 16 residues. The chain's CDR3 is CAISESSSGGAGELFF. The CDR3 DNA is TGTGCCATCAGTGAAAGTTCAAGCGGGGGGGCCGGGGAGCTGTTTTTT.

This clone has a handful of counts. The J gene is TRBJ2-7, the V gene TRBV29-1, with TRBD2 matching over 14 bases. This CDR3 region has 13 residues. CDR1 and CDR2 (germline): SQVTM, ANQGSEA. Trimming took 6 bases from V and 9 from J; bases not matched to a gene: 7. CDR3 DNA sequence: TGCAGCGTCCATCTGACTAGCGGGAGGGTGCAGTACTTC. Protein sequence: CSVHLTSGRVQYF.

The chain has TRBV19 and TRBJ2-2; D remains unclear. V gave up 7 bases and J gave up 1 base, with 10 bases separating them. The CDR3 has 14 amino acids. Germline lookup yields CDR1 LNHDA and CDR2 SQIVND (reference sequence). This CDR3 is CASTGRWNTGELFF. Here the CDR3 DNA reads TGTGCCAGTACTGGTAGATGGAACACCGGGGAGCTGTTTTTT.

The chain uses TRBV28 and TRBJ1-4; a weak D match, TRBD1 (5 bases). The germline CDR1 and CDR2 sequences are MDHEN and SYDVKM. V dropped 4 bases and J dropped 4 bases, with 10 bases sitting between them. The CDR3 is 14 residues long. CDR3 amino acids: CASSSQGGNEKLFF. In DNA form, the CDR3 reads TGTGCCAGCAGTTCCCAGGGAGGTAATGAAAAACTGTTTTTT.